This T cell receptor (beta chain) came from a study of blood T cell repertoires in COVID-19. Study-level background: Sites across the United States, Italy and Spain contributed samples from acute and convalescent COVID-19. The cDNA or gDNA used as material had been derived from T cells, B-cell-depleted T cells, or PBMCs.

Germline V gene data show CDR1 as SNHLY and CDR2 as FYNNEI. V dropped 8 bases and J dropped 5 bases, with 18 bases sitting between them. The CDR3 spans 14 residues. As handled by the study authors: Amplification with reference gene primers provided the estimates of nucleated cell counts. Measured with immunoSEQ multiplex PCR; TCRdb has only the in-frame clones, and not every one. The V and J calls and the clone size are those of that table, but D and trimming were determined from the DNA. The sample shows about 210,000 clones, 70% to 90% of them seen only once. The TCR sequence derives from a middle-aged man with acute or convalescent COVID-19. The sequencing sample was made of peripheral blood. The chain joins TRBV2 to TRBJ2-5; the D gene is possibly TRBD2 (6 bases). The CDR3 region has the DNA TGTGCCAGCGATTGGAGGGGCACCCAGGAGACCCAGTACTTC. Protein sequence: CASDWRGTQETQYF.